These T cell receptor beta chains were read from a single sample in a study of blood T cell repertoires in COVID-19. Libraries were prepared by immunoSEQ multiplex PCR; TCRdb keeps only in-frame clonotypes and omits some of them. The sample contains about 240,000 clones, roughly nine tenths of which appear only once. The source material was peripheral blood. These receptor sequences come from a man aged 60-69 years with acute or convalescent COVID-19. The CDR3 runs from the conserved cysteine through the conserved F or W. The order of the fields is V gene, D gene, clone size, J gene, CDR3 protein, CDR3 DNA. D genes are given only for firm matches. A clone size is listed for some rows: how often the clone was seen (once, few, many), or a class if it is expanded.

TRBV19	TRBD1	-	TRBJ2-1	CASSTGTGLNYNEQFF	TGTGCCAGTAGTACCGGGACAGGGCTAAACTACAATGAGCAGTTCTTC
TRBV6-5	-	-	TRBJ2-2	CASSYAGLSTGELFF	TGTGCCAGCAGTTATGCCGGGTTGAGCACCGGGGAGCTGTTTTTT
TRBV19	TRBD1	-	TRBJ2-6	CASRAGTGGSGANVLTF	TGTGCCAGTAGGGCCGGGACAGGGGGCTCTGGGGCCAACGTCCTGACTTTC
TRBV7-2	TRBD1	-	TRBJ2-7	CASSLAIGQGMYEQYF	TGTGCCAGCAGCTTAGCCATTGGACAGGGGATGTACGAGCAGTACTTC
TRBV28	-	-	TRBJ1-1	CASSLPHPSRTEAFF	TGTGCCAGCAGCCTCCCTCACCCCTCGAGGACTGAAGCTTTCTTT
TRBV19	-	few	TRBJ1-1	CASSTLTEAEAFF	TGTGCCAGTAGTACCTTGACAGAAGCTGAAGCTTTCTTT
TRBV3-1/TRBV3-2	-	once	TRBJ1-1	CASSQVYRDNTEAFF	TGTGCCAGCAGCCAAGTTTACAGGGACAACACTGAAGCTTTCTTT
TRBV3-1/TRBV3-2	TRBD2	-	TRBJ2-5	CASSHRRGLGRGTQYF	TGTGCCAGCAGCCATCGTCGGGGACTAGGTCGCGGGACCCAGTACTTC
TRBV9	-	-	TRBJ2-1	CASSPLGPPNEQFF	TGTGCCAGCAGCCCCCTGGGCCCACCCAATGAGCAGTTCTTC
TRBV7-8	-	-	TRBJ1-2	CASSLPGWGIDYGYTF	TGTGCCAGCAGCTTACCAGGGTGGGGTATTGACTATGGCTACACCTTC
TRBV9	-	once	TRBJ2-3	CASSVISTDTQYF	TGTGCCAGCAGCGTTATTAGCACAGATACGCAGTATTTT
TRBV15	-	-	TRBJ1-5	CATSRDLRLSNQPQHF	TGTGCCACCAGCAGAGATCTTAGACTTAGCAATCAGCCCCAGCATTTT
TRBV28	-	few	TRBJ1-5	CAIYGGNQPQHF	TGTGCCATCTATGGAGGCAATCAGCCCCAGCATTTT
TRBV3-1/TRBV3-2	TRBD2	once	TRBJ2-2	CASSQAGGTSGLMNTGELFF	TGTGCCAGCAGCCAAGCGGGAGGGACTAGCGGGTTAATGAACACCGGGGAGCTGTTTTTT
TRBV24-1	-	-	TRBJ1-1	CATSDWAFFLTNTEAFF	TGTGCCACCAGTGATTGGGCCTTTTTTTTAACGAACACTGAAGCTTTCTTT
TRBV28	-	-	TRBJ1-1	CASSVLLGATEAFF	TGTGCCAGCAGTGTCCTCTTGGGGGCAACTGAAGCTTTCTTT
TRBV4-1	-	-	TRBJ2-1	CASSQSGTFYNEQFF	TGCGCCAGCAGCCAATCAGGGACTTTCTACAATGAGCAGTTCTTC
TRBV9	TRBD2	-	TRBJ2-3	CASSVGNGRDTDTQYF	TGTGCCAGCAGCGTAGGAAACGGGAGGGACACAGATACGCAGTATTTT
TRBV7-2	TRBD1	-	TRBJ1-2	CASSLGQGGNYGYTF	TGTGCCAGCAGCCTCGGACAGGGTGGAAACTATGGCTACACCTTC
TRBV4-1	TRBD1	-	TRBJ1-1	CASSQPTGIPEAFF	TGCGCCAGCAGCCAGCCGACAGGGATCCCTGAAGCTTTCTTT
TRBV15	TRBD2	-	TRBJ2-1	CATSSPWTSGYNEQFF	TGTGCCACCAGCAGCCCCTGGACTAGCGGCTACAATGAGCAGTTCTTC
TRBV29-1	TRBD1	-	TRBJ1-5	CSVLLGQGHGYQPQHF	TGCAGCGTTCTGTTGGGACAGGGGCATGGATATCAGCCCCAGCATTTT
TRBV7-9	-	-	TRBJ1-2	CASSLAGQPGVYGYTF	TGTGCCAGCAGCTTAGCAGGACAGCCCGGGGTCTATGGCTACACCTTC
TRBV15	-	-	TRBJ1-4	CATSRAQGGGGREKLFF	TGTGCCACCAGCAGAGCCCAAGGGGGGGGCGGACGAGAAAAACTGTTTTTT
TRBV11-3	TRBD1	few	TRBJ2-3	CASSLDRSTDTQYF	TGTGCCAGCAGCTTGGACAGGTCTACAGATACGCAGTATTTT
TRBV7-2	-	-	TRBJ1-1	CASSDRSLTMNTEAFF	TGTGCCAGCAGCGACAGATCACTGACGATGAACACTGAAGCTTTCTTT
TRBV5-1	TRBD1	-	TRBJ1-1	CASLQDRGHTKAFF	TGCGCCAGCCTTCAAGACAGGGGGCACACTAAAGCTTTCTTT
TRBV7-9	-	once	TRBJ1-1	CASSFQGGTEAFF	TGTGCCAGCAGCTTTCAGGGCGGCACTGAAGCTTTCTTT
TRBV7-8	-	-	TRBJ2-5	CASSPQGGETQYF	TGTGCCAGCAGCCCGCAGGGCGGAGAGACCCAGTACTTC
TRBV7-9	TRBD1	-	TRBJ2-3	CASSLGTDRVADTQYF	TGTGCCAGCAGCTTAGGGACGGACAGGGTGGCAGATACGCAGTATTTT
TRBV9	TRBD2	-	TRBJ2-1	CASSAFGAGGDNEQFF	TGTGCCAGCAGTGCCTTCGGCGCGGGAGGGGACAATGAGCAGTTCTTC
TRBV5-1	-	-	TRBJ1-6	CASSLGDSRYNSPLHF	TGCGCCAGCAGCTTGGGGGACTCCCGATATAATTCACCCCTCCACTTT
TRBV7-7	TRBD2	-	TRBJ2-3	CASSPSGFGTDTQYF	TGTGCTAGCAGCCCTAGCGGGTTTGGGACAGATACGCAGTATTTT
TRBV7-2	TRBD2	-	TRBJ2-3	CASSFSGRETDTQYF	TGTGCCAGCAGCTTTAGCGGGAGGGAAACAGATACGCAGTATTTT
TRBV25-1	-	once	TRBJ1-2	CASSEWEGNYGYTF	TGTGCCAGCAGTGAATGGGAGGGAAACTATGGCTACACCTTC
TRBV7-2	TRBD1	once	TRBJ1-2	CASSPHGEGGNGYTF	TGTGCCAGCAGCCCCCACGGTGAAGGGGGCAATGGCTACACCTTC
TRBV27	TRBD2	once	TRBJ2-3	CASSPPRREAPGGDTQYF	TGTGCCAGCAGTCCCCCCCGGCGGGAGGCCCCCGGTGGAGATACGCAGTATTTT
TRBV7-3	TRBD2	-	TRBJ2-3	CASSSSSGADTQYF	TGTGCCAGCAGCTCCTCTAGCGGGGCCGATACGCAGTATTTT
TRBV24-1	TRBD1	once	TRBJ2-7	CATSDAGTGNYEQYF	TGTGCCACCAGTGATGCCGGGACAGGGAACTACGAGCAGTACTTC
TRBV6-2/TRBV6-3	-	-	TRBJ2-1	CASSDARGLGSYNEQFF	TGTGCCAGCAGTGACGCTAGGGGATTAGGCTCCTACAATGAGCAGTTCTTC
TRBV7-3	TRBD1	-	TRBJ2-7	CASSSPGTGDDEQYF	TGTGCCAGCAGCTCCCCCGGGACAGGGGACGACGAGCAGTACTTC
TRBV27	TRBD1	-	TRBJ1-6	CASTAGTGESPLHF	TGTGCCAGCACCGCCGGGACAGGGGAATCACCCCTCCACTTT
TRBV11-3	TRBD2	-	TRBJ2-7	CASSLDEVGTSGFPREQYF	TGTGCCAGCAGCTTAGATGAAGTAGGGACTAGCGGGTTCCCCCGGGAGCAGTACTTC
TRBV7-2	-	few	TRBJ1-2	CASSLYNYGYTF	TGTGCCAGCAGCTTATATAACTATGGCTACACCTTC
TRBV5-1	-	-	TRBJ2-1	CASSLEVAEYNEQFF	TGCGCCAGCAGCTTGGAGGTAGCGGAGTACAATGAGCAGTTCTTC
TRBV25-1	TRBD1	-	TRBJ2-1	CASSDSQGTRDEQFF	TGTGCCAGCAGTGACTCACAGGGGACACGGGATGAGCAGTTCTTC